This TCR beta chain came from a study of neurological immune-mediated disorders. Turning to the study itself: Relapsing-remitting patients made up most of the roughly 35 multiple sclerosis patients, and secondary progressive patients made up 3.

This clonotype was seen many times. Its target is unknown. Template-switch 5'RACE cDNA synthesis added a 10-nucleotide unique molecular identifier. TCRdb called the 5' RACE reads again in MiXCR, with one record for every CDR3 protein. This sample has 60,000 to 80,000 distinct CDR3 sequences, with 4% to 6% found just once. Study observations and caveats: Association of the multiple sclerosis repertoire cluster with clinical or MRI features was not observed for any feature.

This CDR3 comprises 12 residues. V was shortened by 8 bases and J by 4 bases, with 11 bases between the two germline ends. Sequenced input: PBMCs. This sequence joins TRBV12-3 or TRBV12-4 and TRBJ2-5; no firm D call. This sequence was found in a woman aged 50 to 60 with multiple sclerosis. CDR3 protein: CASGFLRETQYF. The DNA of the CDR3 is TGTGCCAGCGGGTTCCTGAGAGAGACCCAGTACTTC.